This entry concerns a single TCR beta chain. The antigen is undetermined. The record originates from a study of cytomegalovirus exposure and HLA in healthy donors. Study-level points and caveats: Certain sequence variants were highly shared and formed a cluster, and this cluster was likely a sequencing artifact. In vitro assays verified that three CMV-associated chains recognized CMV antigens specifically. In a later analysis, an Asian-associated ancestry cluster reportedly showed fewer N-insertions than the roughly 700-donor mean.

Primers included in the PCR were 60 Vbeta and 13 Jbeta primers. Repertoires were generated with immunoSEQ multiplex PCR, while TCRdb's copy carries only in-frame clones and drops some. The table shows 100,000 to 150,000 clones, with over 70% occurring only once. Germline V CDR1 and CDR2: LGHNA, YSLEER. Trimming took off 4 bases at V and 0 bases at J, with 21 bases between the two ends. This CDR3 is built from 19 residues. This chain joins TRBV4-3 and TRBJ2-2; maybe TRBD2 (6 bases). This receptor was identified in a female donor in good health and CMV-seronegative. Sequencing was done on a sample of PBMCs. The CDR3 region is CASSLNALRRGSNTGELFF. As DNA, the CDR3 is TGCGCCAGCAGCCTGAACGCGCTTAGGAGGGGCTCGAACACCGGGGAGCTGTTTTTT.